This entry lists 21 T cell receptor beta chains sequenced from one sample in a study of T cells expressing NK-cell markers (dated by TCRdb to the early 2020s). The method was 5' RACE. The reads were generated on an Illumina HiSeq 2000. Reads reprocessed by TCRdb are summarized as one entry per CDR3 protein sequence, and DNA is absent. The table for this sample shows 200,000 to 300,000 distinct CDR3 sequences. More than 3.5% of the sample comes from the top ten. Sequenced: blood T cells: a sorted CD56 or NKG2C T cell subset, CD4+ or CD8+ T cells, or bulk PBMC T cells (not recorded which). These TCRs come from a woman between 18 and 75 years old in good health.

CDR3 in amino acids: CASSQGTRGETQYF. The rearrangement uses TRBV3-1 and TRBJ2-5; TCRdb returns TRBD2, unconfirmable since there is no DNA. The CDR3 spans 14 residues. Germline V gives CDR1 LGHDT, CDR2 YNNKEL (reference sequence).

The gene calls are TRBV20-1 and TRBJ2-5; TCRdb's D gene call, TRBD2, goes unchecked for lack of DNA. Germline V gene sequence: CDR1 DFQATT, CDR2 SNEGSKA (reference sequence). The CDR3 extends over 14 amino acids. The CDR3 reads CSADRGSGGETQYF.

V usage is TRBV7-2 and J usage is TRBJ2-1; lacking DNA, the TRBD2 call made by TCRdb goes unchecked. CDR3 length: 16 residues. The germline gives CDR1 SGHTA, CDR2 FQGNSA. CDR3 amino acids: CPSSLGWGEGVNEQFF.

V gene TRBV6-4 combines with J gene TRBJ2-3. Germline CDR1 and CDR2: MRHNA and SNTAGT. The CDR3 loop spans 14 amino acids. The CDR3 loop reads CASSDQPSTDTQYF.

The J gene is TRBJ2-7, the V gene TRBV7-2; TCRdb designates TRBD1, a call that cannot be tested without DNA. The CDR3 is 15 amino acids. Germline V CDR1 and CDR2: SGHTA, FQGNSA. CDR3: CASSLGGVLSYEQYF.

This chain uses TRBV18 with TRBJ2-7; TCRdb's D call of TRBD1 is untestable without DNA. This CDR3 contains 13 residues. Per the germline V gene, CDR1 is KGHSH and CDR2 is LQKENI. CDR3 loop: CASSPLGGGEQYF.

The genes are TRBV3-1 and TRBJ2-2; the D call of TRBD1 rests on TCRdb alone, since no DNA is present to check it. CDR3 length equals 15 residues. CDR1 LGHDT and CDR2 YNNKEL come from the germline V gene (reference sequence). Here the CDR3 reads CASSQAGTKTGELFF.

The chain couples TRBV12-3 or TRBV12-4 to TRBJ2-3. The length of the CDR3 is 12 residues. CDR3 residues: CASSPPTPTQYF.

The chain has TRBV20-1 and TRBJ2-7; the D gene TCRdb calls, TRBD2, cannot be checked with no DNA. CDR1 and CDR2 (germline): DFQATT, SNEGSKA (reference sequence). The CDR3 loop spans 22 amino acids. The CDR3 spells CSASGISGSVLAGEGSTYEQYF.

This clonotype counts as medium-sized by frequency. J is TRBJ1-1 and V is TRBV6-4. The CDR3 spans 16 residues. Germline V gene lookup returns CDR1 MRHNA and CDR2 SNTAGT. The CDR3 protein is CASSDILALMNTEAFF.

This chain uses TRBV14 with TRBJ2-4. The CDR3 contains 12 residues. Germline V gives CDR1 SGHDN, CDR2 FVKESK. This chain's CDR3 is CASSRVGNIQYF.

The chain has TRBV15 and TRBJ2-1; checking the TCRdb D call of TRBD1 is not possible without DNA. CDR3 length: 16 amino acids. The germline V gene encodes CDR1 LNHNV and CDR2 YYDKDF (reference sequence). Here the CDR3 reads CATSSFRDRGRDEQFF.

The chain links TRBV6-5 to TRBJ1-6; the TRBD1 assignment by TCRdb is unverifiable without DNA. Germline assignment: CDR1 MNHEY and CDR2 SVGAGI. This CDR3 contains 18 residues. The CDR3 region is CASSYLESGQGGNSPLHF.

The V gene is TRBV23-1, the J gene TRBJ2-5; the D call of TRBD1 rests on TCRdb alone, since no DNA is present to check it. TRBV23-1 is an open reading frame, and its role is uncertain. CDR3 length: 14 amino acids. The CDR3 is CASRRQGAVETQYF.

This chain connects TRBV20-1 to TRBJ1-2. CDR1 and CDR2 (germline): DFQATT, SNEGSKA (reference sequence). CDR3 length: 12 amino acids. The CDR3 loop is CSAYRYLYGYTF.

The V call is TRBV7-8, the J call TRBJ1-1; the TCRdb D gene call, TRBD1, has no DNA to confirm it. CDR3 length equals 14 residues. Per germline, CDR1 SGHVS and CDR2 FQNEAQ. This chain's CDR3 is CASSPHPLNTEAFF.

CDR3 sequence reads: CASSYSRAGNSPLHF. This rearrangement joins TRBV6-5 to TRBJ1-6. The length of the CDR3 is 15 residues. Germline-derived CDR1 and CDR2 are MNHEY and SVGAGI.

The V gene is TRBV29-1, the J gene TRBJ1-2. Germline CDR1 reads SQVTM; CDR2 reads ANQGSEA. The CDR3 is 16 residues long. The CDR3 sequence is CSVNLYHGEGNYGYTF.

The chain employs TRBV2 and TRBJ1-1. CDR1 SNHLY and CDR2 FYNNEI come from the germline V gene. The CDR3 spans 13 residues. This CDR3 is CASRNQPNTEAFF. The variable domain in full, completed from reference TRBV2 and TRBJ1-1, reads EPEVTQTPSHQVTQMGQEVILRCVPISNHLYFYWYRQILGQKVEFLVSFYNNEISEKSEIFDDQFSVERPDGSNFTLKIRSTKLEDSAMYFCASRNQPNTEAFFGQGTRLTVV.

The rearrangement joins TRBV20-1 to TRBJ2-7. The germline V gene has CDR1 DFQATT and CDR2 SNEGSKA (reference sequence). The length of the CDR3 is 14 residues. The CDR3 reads CSARPAGASYEQYF.

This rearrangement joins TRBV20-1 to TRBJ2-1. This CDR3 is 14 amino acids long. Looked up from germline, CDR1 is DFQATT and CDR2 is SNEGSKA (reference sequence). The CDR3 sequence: CSAGGGSSYNEQFF.